The rows below give T cell receptor beta chains drawn from one sample of a study of human T cells and chemical hapten exposure. MiXCR, run by TCRdb on the RACE reads, gives a single entry per CDR3 protein. The sample has about 120,000 distinct CDR3 sequences, around 13% seen once; the top ten hold approximately 0.89%. The sequencing used whole blood, collected in connection with sensitization to the hapten diphenylcyclopropenone (DPC). These receptors were obtained from a man aged 18 to 30 with alopecia areata. Some clones in this sample may be carry-over from other donors' samples. The CDR3 runs from the conserved cysteine through the conserved F or W. D genes are given only for firm matches. Not all rows give a size; the values are once, few, many and, for expanded clones, a class.

j_call clone_size d_call v_call cdr3_nt cdr3_aa
TRBJ2-3 many TRBD2 TRBV11-2 TGTGCCAGCAGCTTAGGACTAGCGGTTTACACAGATACGCAGTATTTT CASSLGLAVYTDTQYF
TRBJ2-3 - TRBD2 TRBV28 TGTGCCAGCCATTGGAGTAGCGGGGACAAAGGGGATACGCAGTATTTT CASHWSSGDKGDTQYF
TRBJ1-6 few - TRBV7-8 TGTGCCAGCAGCTTAGTGGGGGACTCACCCCTCCACTTT CASSLVGDSPLHF
TRBJ1-2 few - TRBV12-3/TRBV12-4 TGTGCCAGCAGTTTATGGGGATCCCGAGTTGACTATGGCTACACCTTC CASSLWGSRVDYGYTF
TRBJ2-1 - - TRBV4-1 TGCGCCAGCAGCCACCCTGGGGGTAGCGCCTACAATGAGCAGTTCTTC CASSHPGGSAYNEQFF
TRBJ1-2 few - TRBV2 TGTGCCAGCAGTGGATCCAGAGTTCGCTATGGCTACACCTTC CASSGSRVRYGYTF
TRBJ1-3 - - TRBV23-1 TGCGCCAGCAGTGAGAGGACAGTCCGCTCTGGAAACACCATATATTTT CASSERTVRSGNTIYF
TRBJ2-7 few - TRBV11-2 TGTGCCAGCAGCCCCTCGGAAGCCCACTACGAGCAGTACTTC CASSPSEAHYEQYF
TRBJ2-6 - - TRBV7-2 TGTGCCAGCAGCACAAGACTAGTATCTGGGGCCAACGTCCTGACTTTC CASSTRLVSGANVLTF
TRBJ2-3 few TRBD2 TRBV5-6 TGTGCCAGCAGCTCCTTCATTTTAGCGGGGTCGGCAGATACGCAGTATTTT CASSSFILAGSADTQYF
TRBJ2-3 - - TRBV7-3 TGTGCCAGCAGCTGGGACACAGATACGCAGTATTTT CASSWDTDTQYF
TRBJ2-7 few TRBD2 TRBV5-5 TGTGCCAGCAGCTCCACCGGACTAGCGGGTTCCTACGAGCAGTACTTC CASSSTGLAGSYEQYF
TRBJ1-2 many TRBD1 TRBV5-1 TGCGCCAGCAGCTGGGGGGACAGGGAACGTCGTTCCGGCTACACCTTC CASSWGDRERRSGYTF
TRBJ2-3 few TRBD1 TRBV28 TGTGCCAGCAGCCCCCCGGGACAGCTAAGGAATACGCAGTATTTT CASSPPGQLRNTQYF
TRBJ2-3 few TRBD1 TRBV20-1 TGCAGTGCTAAGGGACAGGGGGCAACAGATACGCAGTATTTT CSAKGQGATDTQYF
TRBJ1-1 many - TRBV29-1 TGCAGCGTTGATACTCCAACAAACACTGAAGCTTTCTTT CSVDTPTNTEAFF
TRBJ2-1 - - TRBV11-2 TGTGCCAGCAGCTCCTACATTAGCTCCTACAATGAGCAGTTCTTC CASSSYISSYNEQFF
TRBJ2-2 few - TRBV3-1 TGTGCCAGCAGCCAAGGGGACTTCTTCACCGGGGAGCTGTTTTTT CASSQGDFFTGELFF
TRBJ2-2 - TRBD1 TRBV20-1 TGCAGTGCTTCCGGGACAGGGTACCCCGGGGAGCCGTTTTTT CSASGTGYPGEPFF
TRBJ1-5 many - TRBV18 TGTGCCAGCTCACCGGCTAGGGGCCACTCGGGCAATCAGCCCCAGCATTTT CASSPARGHSGNQPQHF
TRBJ2-3 many - TRBV9 TGCCAGTCGAACACAGATACGCAGTATTTT CQSNTDTQYF
TRBJ1-3 - TRBD1 TRBV7-6 TGTGCCAGCAGCCTCCTTGGGACAGCATTTTACCCCTCTGGAAACACCATATATTTT CASSLLGTAFYPSGNTIYF
TRBJ2-5 - TRBD1 TRBV7-9 TGTGCCAGCAGCTTCTCCCTGGGACAGGGCGATGGAGAGACCCAGTACTTC CASSFSLGQGDGETQYF
TRBJ2-7 many - TRBV11-2 TGTGCCAGCAGCTCGGACAGTTTCCACGAGCAGTACTTC CASSSDSFHEQYF
TRBJ2-5 - - TRBV9 TGTGCCAGCAGCGTAGCTGCCAGGTTCCAAGAGACCCAGTACTTC CASSVAARFQETQYF
TRBJ2-1 - - TRBV6-2/TRBV6-3 TGTGCCAGCAGTTACGGGCTTCGGTTTCGCTCCGACAATGAGCAGTTCTTC CASSYGLRFRSDNEQFF
TRBJ2-5 few - TRBV29-1 TGCAGCGTTGGAAGAGGCGAAGAGACCCAGTACTTC CSVGRGEETQYF
TRBJ1-5 many - TRBV9 TGTGCCAGCAGCCTCGAAGGACAGAGAGGTCAGCCCCAGCATTTT CASSLEGQRGQPQHF
TRBJ1-4 - TRBD1 TRBV7-9 TGTGCCAGCAGCCCCGGACAGGCACCAACTAATGAAAAACTGTTTTTT CASSPGQAPTNEKLFF
TRBJ2-1 few - TRBV12-3/TRBV12-4 TGTGCCAGCAGTTTACGTCGCTCTAGAAACTACAATGAGCAGTTCTTC CASSLRRSRNYNEQFF
TRBJ2-1 - - TRBV6-2/TRBV6-3 TGTGCCAGCCCCAAAGGAGTGGCAGGGGCCGATGAGCAGTTCTTC CASPKGVAGADEQFF
TRBJ1-6 - TRBD1 TRBV11-2 TGTGCCAGCAGCTTACCGACAGGGGGAATGAATTCACCCCTCCACTTT CASSLPTGGMNSPLHF
TRBJ1-1 - - TRBV27 TGTGCCAGCAGCTCCGAAACAGCGAACACTGAAGCTTTCTTT CASSSETANTEAFF
TRBJ1-1 - - TRBV28 TGTGCCAGCAGTCCAGACGCGAACACTGAAGCTTTCTTT CASSPDANTEAFF
TRBJ2-7 once - TRBV9 TGTGCCAGCAGCGTAGTTCCAGGGAACTACGAGCAGTACTTC CASSVVPGNYEQYF
TRBJ2-3 few - TRBV7-2 TGTGCCAGCAGCTCCCCTAGCACAGATACGCAGTATTTT CASSSPSTDTQYF
TRBJ2-1 - - TRBV7-2 TGTGCCAGCAGGCAACCGGGGGCTGCGAGAAGCTCCTACAATGAGCAGTTCTTC CASRQPGAARSSYNEQFF
TRBJ2-5 - - TRBV6-2/TRBV6-3 TGTGCCAGCAGTTCCCGGGGGAAAGAGACCCAGTACTTC CASSSRGKETQYF
TRBJ2-1 few - TRBV12-2 TGTGCAAGTCGCTCCCGCACCCACAGGGACAGCTCCTACAATGAGCAGTTCTTC CASRSRTHRDSSYNEQFF
TRBJ1-4 - TRBD1 TRBV24-1 TGTGCCACCAGTACTGGAGGGGGCGGAGATGAAAAACTGTTTTTT CATSTGGGGDEKLFF
TRBJ2-3 few TRBD2 TRBV11-2 TGTGCCAGCAGTCAGAGCGGGGGGGGTGCAGATACGCAGTATTTT CASSQSGGGADTQYF
TRBJ1-2 - - TRBV10-3 TGTGCCATCAGCCTGGAGGGCTCTGGCTACACCTTC CAISLEGSGYTF
TRBJ1-1 few TRBD1 TRBV11-3 TGTGCCAGCAGCTTTTCAGGGGGGGACACTGAAGCTTTCTTT CASSFSGGDTEAFF
TRBJ1-3 few - TRBV4-3 TGCGCCAGCAGCCAAGATTTGCGGACTGATTACTCTGGAAACACCATATATTTT CASSQDLRTDYSGNTIYF
TRBJ2-2 - - TRBV20-1 TGCAGTGCTAGAGGAACTAGCCAAGCGAACACCGGGGAGCTGTTTTTT CSARGTSQANTGELFF
TRBJ1-2 many - TRBV19 TGTGCCAGTAGTCAGCTCTGGGGCTACACCTTC CASSQLWGYTF
TRBJ2-2 few - TRBV3-1 TGTGCCAGCACCAAAGGCGCAATGGGGACCGGGGAGCTGTTTTTT CASTKGAMGTGELFF
TRBJ1-1 - - TRBV6-5 TGTGCCAGCAGTTACGGGGGTAGGACTGAAGCTTTCTTT CASSYGGRTEAFF
TRBJ2-1 many - TRBV15 TGTGCCACCAGTTATCCTACAGGAAAATTCAACAATGAGCAGTTCTTC CATSYPTGKFNNEQFF
TRBJ2-2 - - TRBV7-9 TGTGCCAGCAGACCTTACGTAAGAGACACCGGGGAGCTGTTTTTT CASRPYVRDTGELFF
TRBJ2-3 few - TRBV18 TGTGCCAGCTCACCTAATCCGGACTATAAGGGATCTAGCACAGATACGCAGTATTTT CASSPNPDYKGSSTDTQYF
TRBJ2-5 - - TRBV9 TGTGCCAGCAGCCCCGGACTGGCGTCGTCTGGGACCCAGTACTTC CASSPGLASSGTQYF
TRBJ1-1 - - TRBV4-3 TGCGCCAGCAGCCAAGAGGGGCATCAAGCTTTCTTT CASSQEGHQAFF
TRBJ1-6 few - TRBV9 TGTGCCAGCAGCGTAGAGTCCGGAGATAATTCACCCCTCCACTTT CASSVESGDNSPLHF
TRBJ1-1 few - TRBV20-1 TGCAGTGCTAGAGATTGGGAGCGTTCTAACACTGAAGCTTTCTTT CSARDWERSNTEAFF
TRBJ1-5 many TRBD1 TRBV12-3/TRBV12-4 TGTGCCAGCAGTGGGGACAGGGGAAGTAATCAGCCCCAGCATTTT CASSGDRGSNQPQHF
TRBJ2-7 few TRBD2 TRBV7-2 TGTGCCAGCAGCTTAAGGCGGGGGTCCCACTACGAGCAGTACTTC CASSLRRGSHYEQYF
TRBJ1-1 few - TRBV7-8 TGTGCCAGCAGGGAACAGATGAACACTGAAGCTTTCTTT CASREQMNTEAFF